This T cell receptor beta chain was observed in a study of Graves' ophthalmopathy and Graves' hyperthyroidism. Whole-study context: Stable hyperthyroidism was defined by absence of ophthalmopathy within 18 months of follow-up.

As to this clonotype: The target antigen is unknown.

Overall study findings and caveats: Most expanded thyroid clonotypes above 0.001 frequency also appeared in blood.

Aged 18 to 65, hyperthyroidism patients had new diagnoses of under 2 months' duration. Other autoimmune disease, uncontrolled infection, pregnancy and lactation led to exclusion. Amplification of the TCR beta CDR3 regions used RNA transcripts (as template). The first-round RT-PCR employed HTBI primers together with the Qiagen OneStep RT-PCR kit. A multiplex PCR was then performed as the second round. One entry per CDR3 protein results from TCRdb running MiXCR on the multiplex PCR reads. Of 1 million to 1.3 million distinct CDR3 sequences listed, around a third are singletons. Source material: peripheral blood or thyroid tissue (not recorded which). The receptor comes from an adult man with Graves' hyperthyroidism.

The CDR3 loop reads CSVSDRDRDHYGYTF. As DNA, the CDR3 is TGCAGCGTTTCGGACAGGGACAGAGATCACTATGGCTACACCTTC. The J gene is TRBJ1-2, the V gene TRBV29-1; 8 positions match TRBD1. This CDR3 is 15 amino acids long. Germline V gene lookup returns CDR1 SQVTM and CDR2 ANQGSEA. Trimming removed 5 bases from V and 3 bases from J; junction bases left unmatched: 11.